This T cell receptor beta chain is drawn from a study of brain T cells in children with intractable seizures. The assay was immunoSEQ multiplex PCR, and TCRdb's table has in-frame clones only and misses some. Counted here are roughly 2,500 clones, around 81% occurring once; the ten biggest clones make up over 8.5%. Surgery cases with the highest brain T cell transcript signatures were chosen for sequencing. This clone was picked up a small number of times. Germline trimming cut 1 base from V and 6 bases from J; bases unmatched to any gene: 4. There are 14 residues in the CDR3. Germline CDR1 is LGHNA and CDR2 is YNFKEQ.

Specimen: resected brain tissue, collected at surgery. The chain combines TRBV4-2 with TRBJ2-7, with TRBD2 identical over 9 bases. The sequence came from a boy in the first two years of life with hemimegalencephaly and intractable seizures. CDR3 coding DNA: TGTGCCAGCAGCCAAGTAGCGGGAGTAGTCGAGCAGTACTTC. Translated: CASSQVAGVVEQYF.